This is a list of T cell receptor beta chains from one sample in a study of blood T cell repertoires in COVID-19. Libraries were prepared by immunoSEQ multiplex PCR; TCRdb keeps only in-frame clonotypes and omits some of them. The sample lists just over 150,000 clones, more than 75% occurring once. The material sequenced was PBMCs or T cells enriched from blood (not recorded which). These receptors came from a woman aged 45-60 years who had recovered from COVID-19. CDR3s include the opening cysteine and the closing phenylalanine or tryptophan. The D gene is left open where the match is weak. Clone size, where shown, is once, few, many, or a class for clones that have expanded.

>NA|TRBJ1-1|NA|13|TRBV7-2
TGTGCCAGCAGCTTAGCGGACAGCCTTTCAGCTTTCTTT
CASSLADSLSAFF
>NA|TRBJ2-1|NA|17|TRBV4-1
TGCGCCAGCAGCCACCCCATTGGGGGCAGAGGTGGGAATGAGCAGTTCTTC
CASSHPIGGRGGNEQFF
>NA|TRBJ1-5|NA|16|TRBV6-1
TGTGCCAGCAGTGAAAGGCAGTTACAGGGAAGACAGCCCCAGCATTTT
CASSERQLQGRQPQHF
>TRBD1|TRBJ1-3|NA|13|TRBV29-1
TGCAGCGTTGGGGGACAGTCCGGTAACACCATATATTTT
CSVGGQSGNTIYF
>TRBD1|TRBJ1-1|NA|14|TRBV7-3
TGTGCCAGCAGCTCACGACAGGGGGCAACTGAAGCTTTCTTT
CASSSRQGATEAFF
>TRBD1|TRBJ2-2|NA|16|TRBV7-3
TGTGCCAGCAGCACTACAGGGGGCACACTCACCGGGGAGCTGTTTTTT
CASSTTGGTLTGELFF
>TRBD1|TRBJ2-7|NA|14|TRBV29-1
TGCAGCGTTGCTGGACAGGGTCGTTCCTACGAGCAGTACTTC
CSVAGQGRSYEQYF
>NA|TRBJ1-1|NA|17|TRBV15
TGTGCCACCAGCAGAGATAAAGATAGGGGGGGAGTCGCTGAAGCTTTCTTT
CATSRDKDRGGVAEAFF
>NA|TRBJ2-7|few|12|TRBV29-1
TGCAGCGTTGGGCTGGCAACCTACGAGCAGTACTTC
CSVGLATYEQYF
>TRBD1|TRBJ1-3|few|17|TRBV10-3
TGTGCCATCAGTGAGTCGGGGACAGGGTTGAATGGAAACACCATATATTTT
CAISESGTGLNGNTIYF
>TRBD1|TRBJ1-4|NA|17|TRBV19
TGTGCCAGTAGTGCGCGACAGGGGGCGCGTTCGGCTGAAAAACTGTTTTTT
CASSARQGARSAEKLFF
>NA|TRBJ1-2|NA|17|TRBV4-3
TGCGCCAGCAGCCAGAAAAGGACAGCCGCTTCCAGTTTGGGCTACACCTTC
CASSQKRTAASSLGYTF
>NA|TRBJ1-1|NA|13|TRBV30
TGTGCCTGGAGCCGACAGGAGAACACTGAAGCTTTCTTT
CAWSRQENTEAFF
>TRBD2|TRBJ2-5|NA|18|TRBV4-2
TGTGCCAGCAGCCGGCGGGCTGGGGGACTAGCGGGAGGTGAGACCCAGTACTTC
CASSRRAGGLAGGETQYF
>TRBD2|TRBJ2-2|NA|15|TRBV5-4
TGTGCCAGCGGGGCGGGGGGGCCGAACACCGGGGAGCTGTTTTTT
CASGAGGPNTGELFF
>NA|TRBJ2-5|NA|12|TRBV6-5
TGTGCCAGCAGTACTACAGGGAAAGACCAGTACTTC
CASSTTGKDQYF
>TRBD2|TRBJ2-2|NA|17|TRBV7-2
TGTGCCAGCAGCTTAGGGGGACTAGCGGGAAACACCGGGGAGCTGTTTTTT
CASSLGGLAGNTGELFF
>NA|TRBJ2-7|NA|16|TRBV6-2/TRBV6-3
TGTGCCAGCAGTTTTGGGCAGGCCGTCCCCTCAGGGGAGCAGTACTTC
CASSFGQAVPSGEQYF
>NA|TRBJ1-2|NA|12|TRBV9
TGTGCCAGCAGCGTTTCAGGGATTGGCTACACCTTC
CASSVSGIGYTF
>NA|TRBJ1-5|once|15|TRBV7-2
TGTGCCAGCAGCTTAGCGGGCAGGGTATCTCAGCCCCAGCATTTT
CASSLAGRVSQPQHF
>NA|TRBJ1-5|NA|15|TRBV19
TGTGCCAGTAGTACAAGGAGGGAGGGCAATCAGCCCCAGCATTTT
CASSTRREGNQPQHF
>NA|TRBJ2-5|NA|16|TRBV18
TGTGCCAGCTCACCAGGACGACAGACGAACCAAGAGACCCAGTACTTC
CASSPGRQTNQETQYF
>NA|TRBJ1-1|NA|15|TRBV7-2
TGTGCCAGCAGCCTGGGGGGGACCATGAACACTGAAGCTTTCTTT
CASSLGGTMNTEAFF
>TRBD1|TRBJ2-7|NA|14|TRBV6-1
TGTGCCAGCAATCCACAGGGGTTCCCCTACGAGCAGTACTTC
CASNPQGFPYEQYF
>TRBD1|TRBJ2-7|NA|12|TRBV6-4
TGTGCCAGCAACGGGACAGATTACGAGCAGTACTTC
CASNGTDYEQYF
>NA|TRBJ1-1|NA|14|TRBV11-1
TGTGCCAGCAGCGTAACAGAATTGAACACTGAAGCTTTCTTT
CASSVTELNTEAFF
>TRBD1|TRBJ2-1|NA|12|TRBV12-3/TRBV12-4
TGTGCCAGCACCTCAGACAGGGCCCTCCAGTTCTTC
CASTSDRALQFF
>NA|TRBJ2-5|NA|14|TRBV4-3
TGCGCCAGCAGCCAAACTCTACGGAGCGAGACCCAGTACTTC
CASSQTLRSETQYF
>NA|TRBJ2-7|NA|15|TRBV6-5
TGTGCCAGCAGTTATCAGAGCACAGGGACCTACGAGCAGTACTTC
CASSYQSTGTYEQYF
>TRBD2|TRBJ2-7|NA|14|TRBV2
TGTGCCAGCAGTGCAAGCGGGGGGGCCTACGAGCAGTACTTC
CASSASGGAYEQYF
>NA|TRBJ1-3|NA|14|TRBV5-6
TGTGCCAGCAGCCTTGGACAGAAAGGAAACACCATATATTTT
CASSLGQKGNTIYF
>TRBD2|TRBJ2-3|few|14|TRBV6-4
TGTGCCAGCAGTGACGCGGGGGGCACAGATACGCAGTATTTT
CASSDAGGTDTQYF
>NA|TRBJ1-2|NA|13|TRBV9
TGTGCCAGCAGCGTAGGGTCAGGGAATGGCTACACCTTC
CASSVGSGNGYTF
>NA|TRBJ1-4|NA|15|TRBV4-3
TGCGCCAGCAGCCGTAACAGCCACACAAATGAAAAACTGTTTTTT
CASSRNSHTNEKLFF
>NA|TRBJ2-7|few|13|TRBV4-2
TGTGCCAGCAGCCACAGGGGGGTCCACGAGCAGTACTTC
CASSHRGVHEQYF
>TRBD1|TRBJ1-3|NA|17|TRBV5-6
TGTGCCAGCAGCCCAAAACCAAGGGGGCTAGTGGGAAACACCATATATTTT
CASSPKPRGLVGNTIYF
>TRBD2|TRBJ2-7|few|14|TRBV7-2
TGTGCCAGCAGACAAGGGACTAGCGTCGGCGAGCAGTACTTC
CASRQGTSVGEQYF